This entry describes one TCR beta chain. Deletions cut 0 bases from V and 3 bases from J, with 8 bases between. This CDR3 comprises 14 residues. The germline V gene encodes CDR1 SEHNR and CDR2 FQNEAQ (reference sequence). In the study's own analysis: Counts of nucleated cells, estimated from reference gene primer amplification, were obtained. Some clones are missing from TCRdb's copy, which holds only in-frame ones; the method was immunoSEQ multiplex PCR. Clone size and V and J calls were adopted from that table, with D and trimming inferred from the DNA. The repertoire holds around 230,000 clones, roughly 86% seen once, with 3.3% in the top ten. The entry originates in a study of blood T cell repertoires in COVID-19. Study-level background: From the United States, Italy and Spain came samples of acute and convalescent COVID-19. Sources were T cells, B-cell-depleted T cells, or PBMCs; the material itself was cDNA or gDNA.

The age range of participants was about 18 to 100 years, with residence in about 25 US areas. The receptor was derived from a woman between 35 and 50 years old with acute COVID-19. The chain joins TRBV7-9 to TRBJ1-1; D not certain. Sequencing was done on a sample of PBMCs or T cells enriched from blood (not recorded which). The CDR3 loop reads CASSLASEDTEAFF. The DNA for the CDR3 is TGTGCCAGCAGCTTAGCGTCGGAGGACACTGAAGCTTTCTTT. Variable domain in full (rest from reference TRBV7-9 and TRBJ1-1): DTGVSQNPRHKITKRGQNVTFRCDPISEHNRLYWYRQTLGQGPEFLTYFQNEAQLEKSRLLSDRFSAERPKGSFSTLEIQRTEQGDSAMYLCASSLASEDTEAFFGQGTRLTVV.